These 7 T cell receptor beta chains originate from one sample sequenced in a study of blood T cells in healthy people across ages (dated by TCRdb to the mid-2010s). Libraries came from 5' RACE. The run used an Illumina HiSeq 2500. A second PCR of about 6 to 11 cycles was performed with a sample-barcoded 5' primer and a J-beta primer mix. TCRdb itself trimmed the public reads at Q25 with fastp, ran MiXCR and retained productive beta chains. For every CDR3 protein sequence, its rows merge into one entry that carries the most common genes and DNA. The sample table contains over a million distinct CDR3 sequences; only one count was recorded for approximately 59% of them. About 6.3% of the sample goes to the ten largest clones. The sequenced sample consisted of blood. The receptor source for this set is a man between 18 and 35 years old in good health.

The rearrangement joins TRBV2 to TRBJ2-5, with D tentatively TRBD1 (5 bases). The CDR3 has 15 amino acids. CDR1 and CDR2 (germline): SNHLY, FYNNEI. The V gene lost 6 bases and the J gene lost 0 bases, with 14 bases spanning the gap. CDR3 nucleotides: TGTGCCAGCAGGCTAGACAGACTCAACCAAGAGACCCAGTACTTC. Translation gives CASRLDRLNQETQYF.

Turning to this clonotype: A junction end diverges from the germline sequence, so it may reflect a read error. The CDR3 sequence: CASSHPYNEQFF. The CDR3 nucleotides read TGTGCCAGCAGCCACCCTTACAATGAGCAGTTCTTC. The chain joins TRBV4-1 to TRBJ2-1; D remains ambiguous. Germline CDR1 reads MGHRA; CDR2 reads YSYEKL. The CDR3 spans 12 residues.

The V and J genes are TRBV6-4 and TRBJ1-6; TRBD1 might be the D (6 bases). Trimming pared 6 bases from V and 9 bases from J, leaving 18 bases between. CDR1 is MRHNA and CDR2 is SNTAGT in the germline V gene. The CDR3 covers 15 residues. CDR3 nucleotides: TGTGCCAGCAGCAGGACAGTGAATTTGATTTCACCCCTCCACTTT. Translated, it gives CASSRTVNLISPLHF.

CDR3 DNA sequence: TGTGCCAGCAGTTTGGGACACCGGGATCCAGAATCACCCCTCCACTTT. As protein: CASSLGHRDPESPLHF. V usage is TRBV6-6 and J usage is TRBJ1-6; tentatively, D is TRBD1 (6 bases). CDR1 is MNHNY and CDR2 is SVGAGI in the germline V gene (reference sequence). Trimming shortened V by 4 bases and J by 10 bases, and 20 bases separated the two germline ends. The CDR3 is 16 amino acids.

As DNA, the CDR3 is TGTGCCATCAGCGTTCCCTCAAGCGGGGATACGCAGTATTTT. Translation gives CAISVPSSGDTQYF. The chain employs TRBV10-3 and TRBJ2-3, with D possibly matching TRBD2 (6 bases). The CDR3 runs to 14 residues. Trimming removed 6 bases from V and 6 bases from J, with 16 bases in between. The germline gives CDR1 ENHRY, CDR2 SYGVKD.

This chain connects TRBV5-1 to TRBJ2-3, with 9 bases that match TRBD2. The CDR3 contains 16 residues. Per germline, CDR1 SGHRS and CDR2 YFSETQ. Unmatched junction bases numbered 4, after V lost 0 bases and J lost 2 bases. The CDR3 loop reads CASSLDSSGNTDTQYF. CDR3 coding DNA: TGCGCCAGCAGCTTGGATTCTAGCGGGAACACAGATACGCAGTATTTT.

The V call is TRBV7-9, the J call TRBJ2-1; 8 bases fit TRBD2. The CDR3 contains 15 residues. V lost 1 base and J lost 7; bases outside the gene matches: 6. Germline V CDR1 and CDR2: SEHNR, FQNEAQ (reference sequence). CDR3 in DNA: TGTGCCAGCAGCTTAGGAGCGGGAGTAAAAAATGAGCAGTTCTTC. Protein: CASSLGAGVKNEQFF.